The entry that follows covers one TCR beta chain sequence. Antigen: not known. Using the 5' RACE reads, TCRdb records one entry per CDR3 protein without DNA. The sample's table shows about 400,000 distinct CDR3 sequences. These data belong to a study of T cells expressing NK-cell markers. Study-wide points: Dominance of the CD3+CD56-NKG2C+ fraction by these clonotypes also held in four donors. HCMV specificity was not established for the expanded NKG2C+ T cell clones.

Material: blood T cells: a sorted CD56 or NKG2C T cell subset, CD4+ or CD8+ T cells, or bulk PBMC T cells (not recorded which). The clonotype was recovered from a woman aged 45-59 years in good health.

This chain's CDR3 is CASSPGVGYEQYF. The chain joins TRBV5-5 to TRBJ2-7; TCRdb indicates TRBD1, and absent DNA this call remains unverified. Germline assignment: CDR1 SGHKS and CDR2 YYEKEE (reference sequence). The CDR3 consists of 13 residues.